One and the same sample provided the 12 T cell receptor beta chains below, sequenced in a study of OX40 agonist ivuxolimab in advanced cancers. Clones were sequenced by immunoSEQ multiplex PCR, and TCRdb holds only the in-frame ones, with some missing. The table shows 80,000 or so clones, with around 83% occurring only once. The input for sequencing was CD4+ or CD8+ T cells sorted from blood, taken in a trial of the OX40 agonist ivuxolimab. The receptor set was obtained from an adult with an advanced solid tumor such as melanoma, head and neck, liver or kidney cancer.

The chain couples TRBV2 to TRBJ1-5; 8 nucleotides agree with TRBD1. V dropped 7 bases and J dropped 2; count of bases not matched to a gene: 10. The CDR3 length is 16 residues. Germline V lookup: CDR1 SNHLY, CDR2 FYNNEI. The CDR3 spells CASNLDREGGNQPQHF. Written as DNA, the CDR3 is TGTGCCAGCAACTTGGACAGGGAAGGGGGCAATCAGCCCCAGCATTTT.

The J gene is TRBJ1-1, the V gene TRBV7-9; maybe TRBD1 (5 bases). The germline V and J ends were trimmed by 1 base and 6 bases, with 12 bases remaining between them. The CDR3 runs to 14 residues. Germline V gene sequence: CDR1 SEHNR, CDR2 FQNEAQ (reference sequence). CDR3 sequence: CASSLDNGAPEAFF. For the CDR3, the DNA is TGTGCCAGCAGCTTAGACAACGGGGCCCCTGAAGCTTTCTTT.

The chain employs TRBV5-6 and TRBJ2-5, with 7 bases aligning to TRBD1. With 2 bases clipped from V and 4 bases from J, the junction kept 11 bases outside the gene matches. CDR3 length: 16 amino acids. Germline V lookup: CDR1 SGHDT, CDR2 YYEEEE. CDR3 sequence (DNA): TGTGCCAGCAGCTTAGGTGGCAGGGGGTCCAGAGAGACCCAGTACTTC. It translates to CASSLGGRGSRETQYF.

The gene calls are TRBV19 and TRBJ1-2; 7 bases are shared with TRBD1. The germline V gene has CDR1 LNHDA and CDR2 SQIVND (reference sequence). The length of the CDR3 is 14 residues. V trimming: 4 bases; J trimming: 2 bases; junction bases outside the gene matches: 4. For the CDR3, the DNA is TGTGCCAGTAGTAAGGCGACAGGGAACTATGGCTACACCTTC. It encodes CASSKATGNYGYTF.

V and J are TRBV9 and TRBJ2-5; 9 bases line up with TRBD2. The trim removed 3 bases at V and 3 bases at J, leaving 9 bases unmatched. Germline CDR1 reads SGDLS; CDR2 reads YYNGEE. The CDR3 consists of 16 residues. CDR3 region: CASSGGAGGQKETQYF. DNA of the CDR3: TGTGCCAGCAGCGGGGGAGCGGGGGGTCAAAAAGAGACCCAGTACTTC.

V usage is TRBV5-1 and J usage is TRBJ2-6; TRBD2 matches at 9 bases. This CDR3 is built from 18 residues. Germline V gene data show CDR1 as SGHRS and CDR2 as YFSETQ. V shed 0 bases and J 1 base; nucleotides not matched to a gene: 5. CDR3 in DNA: TGCGCCAGCAGCTTGGCCCTAGCGGGGATTTCTGGGGCCAACGTCCTGACTTTC. Translated, it gives CASSLALAGISGANVLTF.

V usage is TRBV29-1 and J usage is TRBJ2-5; 7 nucleotides agree with TRBD1. The CDR3 totals 13 residues. Germline values: CDR1 SQVTM, CDR2 ANQGSEA. Trimming removed 4 bases from V and 1 base from J; junction bases left unmatched: 3. The CDR3 nucleotides read TGCAGCGTTGCGGGACAGTTCCAAGAGACCCAGTACTTC. It translates to CSVAGQFQETQYF.

The V gene is TRBV5-4, the J gene TRBJ2-7, with 15 positions matching TRBD2. The trim removed 7 bases at V and 5 bases at J, leaving 1 base unmatched. From germline, CDR1 is SGHNT and CDR2 YYREEE (reference sequence). This CDR3 comprises 13 residues. In nucleotides, the CDR3 is TGTGCCAGCGGACTAGCGGGAGGGCACGAGCAGTACTTC. Translation gives CASGLAGGHEQYF.

With regard to this clone: The junction departs from germline at one end; a sequencing error may be responsible. This sequence joins TRBV29-1 and TRBJ2-7, with 11 nucleotides matching TRBD1. Per the germline V gene, CDR1 is SQVTM and CDR2 is ANQGSEA. The CDR3 length is 13 residues. CDR3 sequence reads: CSVEGTGGYEQYF. The CDR3 DNA reads TGCAGCGTGGAAGGGACAGGGGGCTACGAGCAGTACTTC.

This clone was recorded a few times. V and J are TRBV28 and TRBJ2-1; unclear D gene. Germline CDR1 reads MDHEN; CDR2 reads SYDVKM. The V and J ends lost 2 bases and 8 bases respectively, with 13 bases between them. The CDR3 totals 14 residues. Here the CDR3 reads CASSLNFLEYEQFF. CDR3 bases: TGTGCCAGCAGTTTAAATTTCTTAGAATATGAGCAGTTCTTC.

The CDR3 nucleotides read TGTGCCAGCAGTTATGACTTCTCCTACGAGCAGTACTTC. Amino acid sequence: CASSYDFSYEQYF. This rearrangement joins TRBV6-5 to TRBJ2-7; D not certain. The CDR3 loop spans 13 amino acids. Germline V gene sequence: CDR1 MNHEY, CDR2 SVGAGI. Between the trimmed V and J ends, which lost 3 bases and 0 bases, there was a span of 6 bases.

This chain links TRBV7-2 with TRBJ2-7; a possible D gene is TRBD2 (6 bases). CDR3 length: 15 residues. Trimming left V 5 bases short and J 3 bases short, with 17 bases between. Germline assignment: CDR1 SGHTA and CDR2 FQGNSA. The CDR3 nucleotides are TGTGCCAGCAGCCCCCAGGTCGGGGGATTCTACGAGCAGTACTTC. Its translation: CASSPQVGGFYEQYF.